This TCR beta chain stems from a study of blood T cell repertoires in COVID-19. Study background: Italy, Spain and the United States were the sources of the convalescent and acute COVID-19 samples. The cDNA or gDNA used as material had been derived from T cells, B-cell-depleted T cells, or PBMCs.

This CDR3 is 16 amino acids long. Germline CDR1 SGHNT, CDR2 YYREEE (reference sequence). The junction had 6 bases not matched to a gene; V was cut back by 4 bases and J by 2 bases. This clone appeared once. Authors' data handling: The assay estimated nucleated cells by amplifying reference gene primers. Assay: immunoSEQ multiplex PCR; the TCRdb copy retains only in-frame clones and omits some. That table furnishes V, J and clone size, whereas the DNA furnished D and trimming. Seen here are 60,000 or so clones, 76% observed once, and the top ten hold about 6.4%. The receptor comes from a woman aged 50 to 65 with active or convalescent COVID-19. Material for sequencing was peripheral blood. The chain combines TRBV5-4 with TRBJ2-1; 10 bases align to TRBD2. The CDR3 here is CASSRSGLAAYNEQFF. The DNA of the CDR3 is TGTGCCAGCAGCCGTTCCGGACTAGCGGCCTACAATGAGCAGTTCTTC.